This is a list of T cell receptor beta chains from one sample in a study of T-cell reconstitution after alpha-beta-depleted transplantation in children. MiXCR, applied by TCRdb to the PCR reads, yields one record per CDR3 protein. The repertoire includes more than 25,000 distinct CDR3 sequences, 5% to 7% of them detected once, and roughly 7% sits in the top ten. The sample in question was PBMCs, mostly from graft donor cells, obtained 180 days after TCRalphabeta/CD19-depleted stem cell transplant. The receptors stem from a male patient between 10 and 17 years old who had a stem cell transplant for acute myeloid leukemia, so the T cells may come from the graft donor. Both conserved end residues are part of each CDR3. D genes are given only for firm matches. Where a row states a size, it is once, few, many or the class of an expanded clone; other rows omit it.

cdr3_nt cdr3_aa d_call v_call clone_size j_call
TGTGCCAGCAGCCAAGAGGGCTGGAACACTGAAGCTTTCTTT CASSQEGWNTEAFF . TRBV3-1 many TRBJ1-1
TGCAGTGCTAGAGCTGCGAGAGGGCCCGCAGATACGCAGTATTTT CSARAARGPADTQYF . TRBV20-1 many TRBJ2-3
TGTGCCAGCAGTACATACCGAGGGACTAGTCCCTACTACGAGCAGTACTTC CASSTYRGTSPYYEQYF TRBD2 TRBV3-1 many TRBJ2-7
TGCGCCAGCAGCCAAGATAACGCTGAGGGTTCACCCCTCCACTTT CASSQDNAEGSPLHF . TRBV4-3 many TRBJ1-6
TGTGCCAGCAGCTTAGTCGGGACAGGGTACACCGGGGAGCTGTTTTTT CASSLVGTGYTGELFF TRBD1 TRBV7-2 many TRBJ2-2
TGCGCCAGCAGCGCCGAATACGAGCAGTACTTC CASSAEYEQYF . TRBV5-1 many TRBJ2-7
TGTGCCAGCAGCTACGTAACCCAAGGGGGGACTGAAGCTTTCTTT CASSYVTQGGTEAFF . TRBV7-2 many TRBJ1-1
TGCGCCAGCAGCTTGTTACAGGAGGGGGAAAAACTGTTTTTT CASSLLQEGEKLFF . TRBV5-1 many TRBJ1-4
TGTGCCAGCTCCCTGTCCAGCTCCTACAATGAGCAGTTCTTC CASSLSSSYNEQFF . TRBV6-1 many TRBJ2-1
TGTGCCAGCAGTCAGGCCGAAGGCTATGGCTACACCTTC CASSQAEGYGYTF . TRBV7-2 many TRBJ1-2
TGTGCCAGCTCACCACACCGAGGCCAGCCCCAGCATTTT CASSPHRGQPQHF . TRBV18 many TRBJ1-5
TGCGCCAGCAGCCAAGGTACATACCCGGGACACCCTACTAACTATGGCTACACCTTC CASSQGTYPGHPTNYGYTF . TRBV4-1 medium-sized TRBJ1-2
TGTGCCAGCAGAGGGGCTAAAGAGACCCAGTACTTC CASRGAKETQYF . TRBV6-5 many TRBJ2-5
TGTGCCAGCAGCCACCTGACTAGCGGGAGGGCCTCCCGGGAGCAGTATTTT CASSHLTSGRASREQYF TRBD2 TRBV3-1 many TRBJ2-3
TGTGCCAGCAGCGTGGGACAGGAGACAGATACGCAGTATTTT CASSVGQETDTQYF TRBD1 TRBV9 many TRBJ2-3
TGTGCCAGCAGCGTAGGCGGGAGGGCCCACAATGAGCAGTTCTTC CASSVGGRAHNEQFF TRBD2 TRBV9 many TRBJ2-1
TGTGCCAGCAGTTACTCGCGTTCGGGACTAGCGGGAGACTACAATGAGCAGTTCTTC CASSYSRSGLAGDYNEQFF TRBD2 TRBV6-5 many TRBJ2-1
TGCAGCGTTGAAGAGGTAGGCAGCAATCAGCCCCAGCATTTT CSVEEVGSNQPQHF . TRBV29-1 many TRBJ1-5
TGCAGTGCTAGTAGGCAGGGGGCCTACGAGCAGTACTTC CSASRQGAYEQYF TRBD1 TRBV20-1 many TRBJ2-7
TGCGCCAGCAGCTCGAGGACAGGAACGAATGAAAAACTGTTTTTT CASSSRTGTNEKLFF TRBD1 TRBV5-1 many TRBJ1-4
TGTGCCAGCAGCCCTAGCGGGGGGCGAATTTTCACAGATACGCAGTATTTT CASSPSGGRIFTDTQYF TRBD2 TRBV7-2 many TRBJ2-3
TGTGCCAGCAGCGTAGGGGGGGATCGCACTGAAGCTTTCTTT CASSVGGDRTEAFF . TRBV9 many TRBJ1-1
TGCAGTGCCAGTCTCATAGCGGGAGGGGGCGAGCAGTACTTC CSASLIAGGGEQYF TRBD2 TRBV20-1 many TRBJ2-7
TGTGCCAGCAGCTCGGGGGGAAATGAGCAGTTCTTC CASSSGGNEQFF TRBD2 TRBV5-5 medium-sized TRBJ2-1
TGTGCCAGCAGCCGTATCTACAATGAGCAGTTCTTC CASSRIYNEQFF . TRBV6-5 many TRBJ2-1
TGTGCCAGCAGCCCCGATCTGCTGCGGCAGCCCCAGCATTTT CASSPDLLRQPQHF . TRBV16 many TRBJ1-5
TGTGCCAGCAGTTACTCGCGCGGTAGCGTCTACAATGAGCAGTTCTTC CASSYSRGSVYNEQFF . TRBV6-2/TRBV6-3 many TRBJ2-1
TGCGCCAGCAGCTTGACAGGGGACGGCACTGAAGCTTTCTTT CASSLTGDGTEAFF TRBD1 TRBV5-1 many TRBJ1-1
TGTGCCAGCAGCTTGAGGGGTGGGGCGGGGAGCTATGGCTACACCTTC CASSLRGGAGSYGYTF . TRBV5-5 many TRBJ1-2
TGTGCCAGCCTAGGGCTCCCGGGCGGGCTAGCGGGGGCGGCCTACAATGAGCAGTTCTTC CASLGLPGGLAGAAYNEQFF TRBD2 TRBV25-1 many TRBJ2-1
TGCGCCAGCAGCCAAGAAGCTAGCGGGAGAAGTTACGAGCAGTACTTC CASSQEASGRSYEQYF TRBD2 TRBV4-3 many TRBJ2-7
TGTGCCAGTAGTCCCAAGTTTAATCAGCCCCAGCATTTT CASSPKFNQPQHF . TRBV19 many TRBJ1-5
TGTGCCACCTGGCGGCAGGGGGGCCCAGCTAACTATGGCTACACCTTC CATWRQGGPANYGYTF TRBD1 TRBV3-1 . TRBJ1-2
TGTGCCAGCAGTCTCAATCTAGTAAAAAATGAGCAGTTCTTC CASSLNLVKNEQFF . TRBV6-2/TRBV6-3 many TRBJ2-1
TGTGCCAGCAGGGTCACTGGGAATGAGCAGTTCTTC CASRVTGNEQFF . TRBV6-6 . TRBJ2-1
TGCAGCGTTGAAGCGGGGGCCCGGGAATCTGAAGCTTTCTTT CSVEAGARESEAFF . TRBV29-1 few TRBJ1-1
TGCGCCAGCAGCTTGGACCGGGAGGGCCCCTACGAGCAGTACTTC CASSLDREGPYEQYF TRBD2 TRBV5-1 medium-sized TRBJ2-7
TGTGCCACCACCAAACACGGACTAGCCGGGGACAATGAGCAGTTCTTC CATTKHGLAGDNEQFF TRBD2 TRBV3-1 . TRBJ2-1
TGTGCCAGCAGCCAAGAACCCTCACGGGTTCGGAGCACAGATACGCAGTATTTT CASSQEPSRVRSTDTQYF . TRBV3-1 many TRBJ2-3
TGCGCCAGCAGCTTGACTCTAGCGGACTCCTACGAGCAGTACTTC CASSLTLADSYEQYF TRBD2 TRBV5-1 many TRBJ2-7
TGTGCCAGCAGCTTGGGGACAGGCGACGAAAAACTGTTTTTT CASSLGTGDEKLFF TRBD1 TRBV5-6 many TRBJ1-4
TGCGCCAGCAGCGTTACTAGCGGACAGGCAAACGAGCAGTACTTC CASSVTSGQANEQYF . TRBV5-1 many TRBJ2-7
TGTGCCTGGACGAGGGGGCATGGGAACATTCAGTACTTC CAWTRGHGNIQYF TRBD1 TRBV30 many TRBJ2-4
TGTGCCAGCAGCCAAGGCGGGGTCAGAGAGACCCAGTACTTC CASSQGGVRETQYF . TRBV3-1 many TRBJ2-5
TGTGCCAGCAGTCTTCGGACTGGAATACACGCCAGGGAGCAGTACTTC CASSLRTGIHAREQYF . TRBV12-3/TRBV12-4 many TRBJ2-7
TGTGCCAGCAGCTTAGGCTTCGGTTTATCTGGAAACACCATATATTTT CASSLGFGLSGNTIYF . TRBV7-2 many TRBJ1-3
TGCAGTGCTAGCGGACAACGCACAGATACGCAGTATTTT CSASGQRTDTQYF . TRBV20-1 medium-sized TRBJ2-3